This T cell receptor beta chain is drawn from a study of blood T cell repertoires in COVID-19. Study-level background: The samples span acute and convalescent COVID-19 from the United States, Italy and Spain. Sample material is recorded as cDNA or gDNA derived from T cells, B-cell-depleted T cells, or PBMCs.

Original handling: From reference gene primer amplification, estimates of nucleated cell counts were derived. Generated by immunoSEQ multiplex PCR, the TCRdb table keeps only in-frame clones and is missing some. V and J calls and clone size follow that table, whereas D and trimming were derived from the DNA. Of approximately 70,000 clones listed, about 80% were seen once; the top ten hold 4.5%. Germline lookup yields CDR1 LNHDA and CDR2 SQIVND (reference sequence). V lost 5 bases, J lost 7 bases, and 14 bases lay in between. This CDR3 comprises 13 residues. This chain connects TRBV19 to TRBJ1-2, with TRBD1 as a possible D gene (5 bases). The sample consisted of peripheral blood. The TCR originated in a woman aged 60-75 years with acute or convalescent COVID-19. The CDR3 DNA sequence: TGTGCCAGTAGTTCACAGGAAGGTCCTGGCTACACCTTC. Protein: CASSSQEGPGYTF.